The T cell receptor beta chain under discussion was sequenced for a study of regulatory and conventional T cells in RAG deficiency. Broader study findings: Shorter CDR3s in all patient subsets; >85% Treg-Tconv overlap in Omenn. Omenn CD25-high CD127-low cells may be activated cells, not true Tregs. Compared with controls, unique Treg TCR beta sequences dropped roughly 94-fold in Omenn syndrome and CID/AS.

Regulatory T cells were sorted from blood as CD4+ CD25-high CD127-low cells. V was shortened by 3 bases and J by 0 bases, with 13 bases between the two germline ends. The CDR3 sequence is 17 residues long. Germline CDR1 reads SGHNT; CDR2 reads YYREEE (reference sequence). For this clone: The target antigen is unknown.

Assay used: immunoSEQ multiplex PCR; TCRdb lists only in-frame clones, some missing. The sample lists roughly 29,000 clones; approximately 90% were seen once. The same data also went into a second study, on regulatory T cells. That study adds: The PCR used 52 TRBV and 13 TRBJ primers.

The sample consisted of Tregs sorted from blood. This clonotype was obtained from a human donor in good health. V and J are TRBV5-4 and TRBJ2-6, with D possibly called TRBD1 or TRBD2 (6 bases each). The CDR3: CASSYRGTSSGANVLTF. DNA for the CDR3: TGTGCCAGCAGCTACCGCGGGACAAGCTCTGGGGCCAACGTCCTGACTTTC.